This T cell receptor (beta chain) was recovered during a study of identifying expanded T cells in peripheral blood. Collection occurred without any documented infections or immune events in donors. Study observations and caveats: Over two and four weeks, about 16 and 19 clones changed, versus 1.2 between replicates.

In this sample, this clone turned up many times. No antigen is known for it. Libraries were prepared by immunoSEQ multiplex PCR; TCRdb keeps only in-frame clonotypes and omits some of them. The table records roughly 100,000 clones, around 89% of them present only once. With 2 bases clipped from V and 4 bases from J, the junction kept 5 bases outside the gene matches. Looked up from germline, CDR1 is KGHSH and CDR2 is LQKENI. The CDR3 covers 15 residues. This receptor was identified in a person aged 18 to 69 in good health. This chain links TRBV18 with TRBJ1-2; 9 nucleotides line up with TRBD1. Sample: blood. CDR3 region: CASSPNRGRAYGYTF. The CDR3 nucleotides read TGTGCCAGCTCACCAAACAGGGGGCGAGCCTATGGCTACACCTTC. The whole variable domain, remainder taken from reference TRBV18 and TRBJ1-2, is NAGVMQNPRHLVRRRGQEARLRCSPMKGHSHVYWYRQLPEEGLKFMVYLQKENIIDESGMPKERFSAEFPKEGPSILRIQQVVRGDSAAYFCASSPNRGRAYGYTFGSGTRLTVV.